A selection of T cell receptor beta chains follows, all from one sample in a study of a mutant IDH1 vaccine in newly diagnosed glioma. This table comes from immunoSEQ multiplex PCR, and its TCRdb copy is limited to in-frame clones, with some not included. Among about 69,000 clones listed, 86% were seen once. This sample comprised PBMCs, obtained from a glioma patient treated with radiotherapy, temozolomide or both. These receptors all stem from a man aged 25 to 40 with glioma. CDR3s include the opening cysteine and the closing phenylalanine or tryptophan. D genes are given only for firm matches. Not every row has a clone size; where given, it reads once, few, many or a size class.

clone_size j_call v_call d_call cdr3_aa cdr3_nt
- TRBJ2-7 TRBV7-9 - CASSLARHSSYEQYF TGTGCCAGCAGCTTAGCCCGGCACAGCTCCTACGAGCAGTACTTC
- TRBJ1-2 TRBV5-1 TRBD1 CASSLTGTGNGYTF TGCGCCAGCAGCTTGACCGGGACAGGGAACGGCTACACCTTC
- TRBJ2-3 TRBV15 TRBD2 CATSPTSGGRTDTQYF TGTGCCACCAGCCCGACTAGCGGGGGAAGGACAGATACGCAGTATTTT
few TRBJ1-4 TRBV13 - CASSFSYGELFF TGTGCCAGCAGCTTTAGCTACGGAGAACTGTTTTTT
- TRBJ1-2 TRBV28 TRBD1 CASSLSLQGLYGYTF TGTGCCAGCAGTTTATCATTACAGGGGCTCTATGGCTACACCTTC
- TRBJ1-6 TRBV6-6 TRBD1 CASSSPDRGGNSPLHF TGTGCCAGCAGTTCCCCGGACAGGGGCGGTAATTCACCCCTCCACTTT
- TRBJ1-1 TRBV6-5 - CASSLGRKNTEAFF TGTGCCAGCAGCCTGGGACGGAAGAACACTGAAGCTTTCTTT
- TRBJ1-2 TRBV5-4 - CASSRQALNYGYTF TGTGCCAGCAGCAGACAGGCCCTCAACTATGGCTACACCTTC
- TRBJ2-4 TRBV5-1 TRBD1 CASSFDRGTAKNIQYF TGCGCCAGCAGCTTTGACAGGGGTACGGCCAAAAACATTCAGTACTTC
- TRBJ1-2 TRBV29-1 - CSVRDYGYTF TGCAGCGTCAGGGACTATGGCTACACCTTC
- TRBJ1-2 TRBV19 TRBD1 CASSWGKGQNYGYTF TGTGCCAGTAGTTGGGGGAAGGGACAGAACTATGGCTACACCTTC
- TRBJ2-1 TRBV2 TRBD2 CASRLGLAGGDNEQFF TGTGCCAGCAGGCTGGGACTAGCGGGGGGAGACAATGAGCAGTTCTTC
- TRBJ1-1 TRBV29-1 - CSVETVMNTEAFF TGCAGCGTTGAGACAGTTATGAACACTGAAGCTTTCTTT
once TRBJ2-5 TRBV18 - CASSPQANRVETQYF TGTGCCAGCTCACCACAAGCCAACAGGGTTGAGACCCAGTACTTC
- TRBJ2-7 TRBV6-5 TRBD2 CASSYLVAGGVDEQYF TGTGCCAGCAGTTACTTAGTAGCGGGGGGGGTGGACGAGCAGTACTTC
- TRBJ1-2 TRBV4-1 - CASSQGVRAGFGYGYTF TGCGCCAGCAGCCAAGGAGTTCGGGCGGGTTTTGGCTATGGCTACACCTTC
- TRBJ2-7 TRBV6-5 - CASSYKGTNYEQYF TGTGCCAGCAGTTATAAGGGGACAAACTACGAGCAGTACTTC
- TRBJ2-5 TRBV2 - CASSEVREETQYF TGTGCCAGCAGTGAAGTCAGAGAAGAGACCCAGTACTTC
- TRBJ1-2 TRBV6-6 TRBD1 CASRTGGNGYTF TGTGCCAGCAGGACAGGGGGCAATGGCTACACCTTC
- TRBJ1-1 TRBV4-2 - CASSQNRVMNTEAFF TGTGCCAGCAGCCAGAACAGGGTGATGAACACTGAAGCTTTCTTT
few TRBJ1-1 TRBV7-9 - CASSLGVEAFF TGTGCCAGCAGCTTAGGGGTTGAAGCTTTCTTT
- TRBJ1-6 TRBV19 - CASSITDGWGSPLHF TGTGCCAGTAGTATTACGGACGGATGGGGTTCACCCCTCCACTTT
- TRBJ2-7 TRBV5-1 - CASSLVGDSYEQYF TGCGCCAGCAGCTTGGTGGGTGACTCCTACGAGCAGTACTTC
- TRBJ2-2 TRBV28 - CASTDFRTGELFF TGTGCCAGCACTGATTTCAGGACCGGGGAGCTGTTTTTT
- TRBJ2-3 TRBV6-6 TRBD2 CATSAGGFWDTQYF TGTGCCACCTCAGCGGGGGGGTTTTGGGATACGCAGTATTTT
few TRBJ2-7 TRBV7-9 - CASSVTEKDYEQYF TGTGCCAGCAGCGTGACCGAGAAGGACTACGAGCAGTACTTC
- TRBJ1-1 TRBV5-6 - CASRREMAVGDTEAFF TGTGCCAGCAGGCGCGAAATGGCGGTCGGGGACACTGAAGCTTTCTTT